This TCR beta chain was profiled in a study of shared clonotypes between healthy human individuals. Whole-study results and caveats: Across a handful of donors, naive CD4 shared around 5.3%, naive CD8 around 3.8%, memory CD4 roughly 2.4%, memory CD8 around 0.42%. Naive subsets, compared against memory subsets, generally had larger estimated richness values.

The method was immunoSEQ multiplex PCR; TCRdb's version includes in-frame clones alone and lacks a portion of them. This repertoire shows around 2,000,000 clones, roughly 95% found once; its top ten account for about 1.1%. Naive CD8 cells lacked CD45RO and underwent positive selection for CCR7, leaving out terminally differentiated effector memory CD45RA+ cells. Adults of Caucasian background living in Nashville, Tennessee made up all donors. Concerning this clone: Antigen specificity is unknown.

Trimming took 3 bases from V and 3 from J, leaving 10 bases between them. CDR3 size: 14 residues. CDR1 SGHDT and CDR2 YYEEEE come from the germline V gene. This clonotype was obtained from a man younger than 35 in good health. The chain links TRBV5-6 to TRBJ1-3, with D tentatively TRBD1 (6 bases). The material sequenced was naive CD8+ T cells sorted from blood. The CDR3: CASSWWTVGNTIYF. In nucleotides, the CDR3 is TGTGCCAGCAGCTGGTGGACAGTTGGAAACACCATATATTTT. The full variable domain, in which reference TRBV5-6 and TRBJ1-3 provide the parts outside the CDR3, is DAGVTQSPTHLIKTRGQQVTLRCSPKSGHDTVSWYQQALGQGPQFIFQYYEEEERQRGNFPDRFSGHQFPNYSSELNVNALLLGDSALYLCASSWWTVGNTIYFGEGSWLTVV.